This T cell receptor beta chain was documented in a study of breast tumors, draining lymph nodes, adjacent tissues. Samples came from axillary lymph nodes draining the breast cancer. The germline V gene encodes CDR1 SGHRS and CDR2 YFSETQ. The CDR3 is 15 amino acids. For this clonotype: The germline gene is not matched at one end of the junction; a read error may be the cause.

TCRdb re-derived calls from the multiplex PCR reads in MiXCR, one entry per CDR3 protein. The sample includes about 150,000 distinct CDR3 sequences, about 22% of them seen just once. Sequenced sample: axillary lymph node tissue. The chain uses TRBV5-1 and TRBJ2-7; D is undetermined. This TCR was sampled from a female donor with breast cancer. Some clones in this sample may be carry-over from other donors' samples. The chain's CDR3 is CASSLDQAITYERYF. CDR3 bases: TGCGCCAGCAGCCTGGACCAGGCGATAACCTACGAGCGGTACTTC.